The clone carrying this T cell receptor (beta chain) was found a few times. Its antigen remains unknown. Mouse names are used for the genes. The CDR3 extends 4 residues past the end of the read, so its final part is completed from the germline J gene. Trimming left V 0 bases short and J 6 bases short, with 4 bases between. The germline gives CDR1 NSHNY, CDR2 SYGAGN. This CDR3 region has 12 residues. This entry comes from a study of CD8+ T cells in alopecia areata. At the level of the study: Spontaneous alopecia affected the approximately 6-13-month-old C3H/HeJ graft donors, whose skin was transplanted to roughly 6-11-week-old female C3H/HeJ mice.

Sequencing templates came from extracted RNA that was reverse transcribed into cDNA. Clones were sequenced by immunoSEQ multiplex PCR, and TCRdb holds only the in-frame ones, with some missing. This sample has roughly 110,000 clones, each found more than once. Study-level findings and limits: Sequencing of scalp tissue also captures the resident alphabeta T cells of normal skin.

The receptor comes from a C3H/HeJ mouse with alopecia areata. The strain's MHC haplotype is H2-k. The chain recombines TRBV13-1 with TRBJ2-1, with D hard to call. The sample was lesional skin. CDR3 DNA (partial): TGTGCCAGCAGTGATGCTTCTGCT. It codes for CASSDASA. In full, the CDR3 is CASSDASAEQFF.